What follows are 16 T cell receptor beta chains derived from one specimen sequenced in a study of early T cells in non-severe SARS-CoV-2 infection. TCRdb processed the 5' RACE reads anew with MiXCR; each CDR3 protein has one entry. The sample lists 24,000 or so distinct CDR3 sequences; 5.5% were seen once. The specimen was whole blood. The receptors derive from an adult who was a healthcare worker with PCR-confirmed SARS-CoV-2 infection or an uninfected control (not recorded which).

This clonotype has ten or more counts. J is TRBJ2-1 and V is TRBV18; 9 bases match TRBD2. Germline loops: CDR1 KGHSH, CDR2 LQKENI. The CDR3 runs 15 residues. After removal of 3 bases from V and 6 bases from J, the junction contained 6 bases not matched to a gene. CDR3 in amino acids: CASSPDSGGVNEQFF. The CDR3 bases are TGTGCCAGCTCACCCGATAGCGGGGGAGTCAATGAGCAGTTCTTC.

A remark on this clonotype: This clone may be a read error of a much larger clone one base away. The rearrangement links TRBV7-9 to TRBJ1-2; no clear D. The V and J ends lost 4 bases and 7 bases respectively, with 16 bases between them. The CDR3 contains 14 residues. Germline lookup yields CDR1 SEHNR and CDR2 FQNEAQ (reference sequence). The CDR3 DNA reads TGTGCCAGCAGCTCGACAAGAGGGCGCCTTGGCTACACCTTC. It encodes CASSSTRGRLGYTF.

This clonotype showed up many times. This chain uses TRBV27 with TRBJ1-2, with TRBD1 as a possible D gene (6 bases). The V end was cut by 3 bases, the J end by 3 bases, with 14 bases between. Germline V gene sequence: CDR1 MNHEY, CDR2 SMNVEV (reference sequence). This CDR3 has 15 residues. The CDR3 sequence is CASSFIAGVHYGYTF. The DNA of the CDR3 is TGTGCCAGCAGTTTTATAGCAGGGGTTCACTATGGCTACACCTTC.

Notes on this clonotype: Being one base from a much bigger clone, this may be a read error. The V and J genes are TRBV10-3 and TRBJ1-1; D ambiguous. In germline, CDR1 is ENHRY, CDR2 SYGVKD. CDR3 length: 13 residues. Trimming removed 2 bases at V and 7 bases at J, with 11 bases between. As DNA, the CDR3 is TGTGCCATCAGTGAGGGGGTTAGTATTGAAGCTTTCTTT. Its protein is CAISEGVSIEAFF.

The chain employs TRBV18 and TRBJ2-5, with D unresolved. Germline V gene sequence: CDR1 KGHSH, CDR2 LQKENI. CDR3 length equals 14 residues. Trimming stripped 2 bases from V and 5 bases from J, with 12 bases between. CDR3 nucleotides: TGTGCCAGCTCACCAGGGCAGCCTCGGGAGACCCAGTACTTC. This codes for CASSPGQPRETQYF.

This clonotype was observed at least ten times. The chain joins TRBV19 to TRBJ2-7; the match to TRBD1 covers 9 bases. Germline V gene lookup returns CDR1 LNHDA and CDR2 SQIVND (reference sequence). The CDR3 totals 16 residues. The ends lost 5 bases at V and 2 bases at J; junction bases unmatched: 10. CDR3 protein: CASSATPGQGTYEQYF. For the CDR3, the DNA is TGTGCCAGTAGTGCCACGCCGGGACAGGGTACCTACGAGCAGTACTTC.

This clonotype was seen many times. CDR3: CASSKGTQETQYF. CDR3 nucleotides: TGTGCCAGCAGCAAAGGGACCCAAGAGACCCAGTACTTC. The chain uses TRBV5-4 and TRBJ2-5; D possibly uses TRBD1 or TRBD2 (5 bases each). V dropped 4 bases and J dropped 1 base, with 8 bases sitting between them. This CDR3 has 13 amino acids. Germline-derived CDR1 and CDR2 are SGHNT and YYREEE (reference sequence).

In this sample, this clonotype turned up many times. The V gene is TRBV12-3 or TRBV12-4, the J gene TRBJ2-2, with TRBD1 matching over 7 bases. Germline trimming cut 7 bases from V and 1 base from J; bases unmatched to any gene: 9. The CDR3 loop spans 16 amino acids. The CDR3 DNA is TGTGCCAGCACCCCAGAGGGGGCCAAGAACACCGGGGAGCTGTTTTTT. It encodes CASTPEGAKNTGELFF.

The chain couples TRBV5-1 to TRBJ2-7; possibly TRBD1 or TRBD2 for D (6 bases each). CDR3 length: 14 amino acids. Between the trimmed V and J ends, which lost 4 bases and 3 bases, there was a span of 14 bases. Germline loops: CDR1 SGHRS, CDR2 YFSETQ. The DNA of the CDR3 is TGCGCCAGCAGCCCGGGGGCAGCGAACTACGAGCAGTACTTC. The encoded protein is CASSPGAANYEQYF.

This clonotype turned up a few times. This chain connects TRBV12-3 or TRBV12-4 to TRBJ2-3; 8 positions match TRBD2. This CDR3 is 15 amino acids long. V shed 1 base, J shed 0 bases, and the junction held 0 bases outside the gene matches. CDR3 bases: TGTGCCAGCAGTTTAGTAGCGGGGAGCACAGATACGCAGTATTTT. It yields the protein CASSLVAGSTDTQYF.

The CDR3 region is CASNRGVLGETQYF. The CDR3, as DNA: TGCGCCAGCAACCGCGGGGTCTTGGGTGAGACCCAGTACTTC. V is TRBV5-1 and J is TRBJ2-5, with D possibly matching TRBD2 (6 bases). The CDR3 consists of 14 residues. Germline CDR1 and CDR2: SGHRS and YFSETQ. The V and J ends lost 6 bases and 5 bases respectively, with 17 bases between them.

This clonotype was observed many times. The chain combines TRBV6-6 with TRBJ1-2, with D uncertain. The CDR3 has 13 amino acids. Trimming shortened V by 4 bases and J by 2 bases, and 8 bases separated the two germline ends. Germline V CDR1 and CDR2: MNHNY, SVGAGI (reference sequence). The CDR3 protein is CASSSSSNYGYTF. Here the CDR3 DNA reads TGTGCCAGCAGTTCAAGTTCCAACTATGGCTACACCTTC.

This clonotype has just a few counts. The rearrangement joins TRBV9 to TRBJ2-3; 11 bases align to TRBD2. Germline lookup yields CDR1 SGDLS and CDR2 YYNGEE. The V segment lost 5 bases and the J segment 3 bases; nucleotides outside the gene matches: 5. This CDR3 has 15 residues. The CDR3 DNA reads TGTGCCAGCAGGGGGACTAGCGGTCCTACAGATACGCAGTATTTT. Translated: CASRGTSGPTDTQYF.

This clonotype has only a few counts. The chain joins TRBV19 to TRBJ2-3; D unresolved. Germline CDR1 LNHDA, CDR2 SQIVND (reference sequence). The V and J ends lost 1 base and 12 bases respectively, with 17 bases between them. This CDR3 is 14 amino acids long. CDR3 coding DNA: TGTGCCAGTAGTATAGTGGAAGCGCGGAGACCCCAGTATTTT. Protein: CASSIVEARRPQYF.

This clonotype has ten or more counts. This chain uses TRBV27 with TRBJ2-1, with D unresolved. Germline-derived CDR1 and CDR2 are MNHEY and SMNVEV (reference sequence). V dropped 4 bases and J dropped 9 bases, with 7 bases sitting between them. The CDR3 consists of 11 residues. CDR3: CASSSPSEQFF. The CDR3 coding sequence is TGTGCCAGCAGTTCCCCCAGTGAGCAGTTCTTC.

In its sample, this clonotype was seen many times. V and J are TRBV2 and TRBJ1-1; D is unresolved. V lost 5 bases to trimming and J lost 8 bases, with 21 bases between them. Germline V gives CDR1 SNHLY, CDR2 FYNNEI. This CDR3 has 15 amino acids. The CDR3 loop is CASSRQGSKMREAFF. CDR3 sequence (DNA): TGTGCCAGCAGTAGACAAGGGAGTAAGATGAGGGAAGCTTTCTTT. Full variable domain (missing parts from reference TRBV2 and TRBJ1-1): EPEVTQTPSHQVTQMGQEVILRCVPISNHLYFYWYRQILGQKVEFLVSFYNNEISEKSEIFDDQFSVERPDGSNFTLKIRSTKLEDSAMYFCASSRQGSKMREAFFGQGTRLTVV.